This T cell receptor (beta chain) emerged from a study of blood T cell repertoires in COVID-19. Study-level information: COVID-19 samples collected from the United States, Italy and Spain covered acute and convalescent phases. T cells, B-cell-depleted T cells, or PBMCs provided the cDNA or gDNA that served as material.

Per the study methods: Amplification of reference gene primers was used by the study to estimate nucleated cell counts. Produced via immunoSEQ multiplex PCR; TCRdb's table is partial and in-frame only. V, J and clone size were drawn from that table, and D and trimming were deduced from the DNA. The repertoire consists of 150,000 or so clones, with around 85% occurring once and the leading ten covering 0.63%. Seattle patients were enrolled during active infection and followed longitudinally. The sample comprised peripheral blood. The receptor was derived from a man aged 60 to 69 with COVID-19, enrolled during active disease.

As DNA, the CDR3 is TGTGCCAGCAGCCAACAACACAGGGTATCTGGAAACACCATATATTTT. It codes for CASSQQHRVSGNTIYF. This rearrangement joins TRBV3-1 (or the pseudogene TRBV3-2) to TRBJ1-3, with D maybe TRBD1 (6 bases). The CDR3 loop spans 16 amino acids. V gave up 2 bases and J gave up 1 base, with 12 bases separating them. Germline V CDR1 and CDR2: LGHDT, YNNKEL (reference sequence).